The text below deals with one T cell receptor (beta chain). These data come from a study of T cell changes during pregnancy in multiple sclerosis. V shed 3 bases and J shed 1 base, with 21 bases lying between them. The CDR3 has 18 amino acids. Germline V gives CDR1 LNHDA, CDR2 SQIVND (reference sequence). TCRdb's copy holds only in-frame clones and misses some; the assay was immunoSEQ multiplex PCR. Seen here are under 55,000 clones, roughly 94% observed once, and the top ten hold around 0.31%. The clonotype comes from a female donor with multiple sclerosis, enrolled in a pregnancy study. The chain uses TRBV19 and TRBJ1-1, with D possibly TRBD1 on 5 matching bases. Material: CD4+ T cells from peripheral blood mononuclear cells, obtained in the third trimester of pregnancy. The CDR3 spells CASSIRVGTGRANTEAFF. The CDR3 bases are TGTGCCAGTAGTATTCGCGTTGGGACTGGGAGGGCGAACACTGAAGCTTTCTTT. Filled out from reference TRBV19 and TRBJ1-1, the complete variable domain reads DGGITQSPKYLFRKEGQNVTLSCEQNLNHDAMYWYRQDPGQGLRLIYYSQIVNDFQKGDIAEGYSVSREKKESFPLTVTSAQKNPTAFYLCASSIRVGTGRANTEAFFGQGTRLTVV.